The rows below give T cell receptor beta chains drawn from one sample of a study of shared clonotypes between healthy human individuals. Produced via immunoSEQ multiplex PCR; TCRdb's table is partial and in-frame only. The table records roughly 2.2 million clones, approximately 93% of them present only once. The sequencing sample was made of naive CD4+ T cells from PBMCs. The receptors originated from a man aged 18 to 29 in good health. Some clones in this sample may be carry-over from other donors' samples. The conserved cysteine and the conserved F or W are not part of the CDR3 here. D genes are given only for firm matches. Part of the rows lack a size; the others show once, few, many or a class for expanded clones.

clone size	V gene	J gene	D gene	CDR3 protein
once	TRBV29-1	TRBJ2-5	TRBD2	SVGGSWEETQY
-	TRBV4-3	TRBJ2-3	TRBD2	ASSLGGADTQY
-	TRBV5-4	TRBJ2-5	TRBD2	ASSQAGSRETQY
-	TRBV28	TRBJ1-2	TRBD1	ASSSTGGINYGYT
-	TRBV11-2	TRBJ2-7	-	ASSYRNPGRRGEQY
-	TRBV18	TRBJ2-1	-	ASSPRGVQGNEQF
once	TRBV25-1	TRBJ2-7	-	ASSEWNRQSEQY
once	TRBV7-9	TRBJ2-7	TRBD2	ASSLLTSGRSEQY
-	TRBV10-3	TRBJ1-4	-	AISKGGEKLF
-	TRBV5-4	TRBJ2-1	-	ASSHYGDGYNEQF
-	TRBV4-3	TRBJ1-2	TRBD1	ASSHYQGADYGYT
-	TRBV28	TRBJ1-5	-	ASSATGFYSNQPQH
-	TRBV7-2	TRBJ1-1	-	ASSSTRGDTEAF
-	TRBV5-1	TRBJ2-1	TRBD2	ASHGVAGANEQF
-	TRBV19	TRBJ1-5	-	ASSIAGQSPQH
-	TRBV4-1	TRBJ2-1	-	ASSQVGGAGGNNEQF
-	TRBV29-1	TRBJ2-3	TRBD1	SAVQDRVSDTQY
-	TRBV10-3	TRBJ2-3	TRBD1	ATQRQGAQADTQY
-	TRBV4-3	TRBJ2-3	TRBD2	ASSHPRGLADTDTQY
-	TRBV7-3	TRBJ2-1	-	ASAGERHNEQF
-	TRBV7-2	TRBJ1-5	-	ASSLNSNQPQH
-	TRBV11-2	TRBJ2-3	TRBD2	ASQLGWREGNDTQY